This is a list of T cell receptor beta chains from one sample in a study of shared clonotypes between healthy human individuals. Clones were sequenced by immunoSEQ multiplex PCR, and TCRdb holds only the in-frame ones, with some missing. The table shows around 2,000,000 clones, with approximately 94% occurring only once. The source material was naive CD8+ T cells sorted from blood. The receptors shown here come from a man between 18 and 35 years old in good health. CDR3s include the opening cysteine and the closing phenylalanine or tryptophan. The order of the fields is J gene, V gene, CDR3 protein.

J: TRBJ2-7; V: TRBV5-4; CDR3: CASSLGTGGEQYF
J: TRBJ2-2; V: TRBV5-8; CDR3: CASSGPGQGSPGELFF
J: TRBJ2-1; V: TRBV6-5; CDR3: CASSSLAGGPEFF
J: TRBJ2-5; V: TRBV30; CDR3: CAWSPTSDQETQYF
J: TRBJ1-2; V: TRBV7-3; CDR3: CASSLRGDSLNGYTF
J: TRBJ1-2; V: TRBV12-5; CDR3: CASGFGTGEGYGYTF
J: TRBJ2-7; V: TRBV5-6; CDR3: CASSWGGGTSYEQYF
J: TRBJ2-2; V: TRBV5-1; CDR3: CASSPSGTGGGTGELFF
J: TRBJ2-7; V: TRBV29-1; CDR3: CSVEAADSAYEQYF
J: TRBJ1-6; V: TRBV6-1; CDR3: CASSELRGLHSPLHF
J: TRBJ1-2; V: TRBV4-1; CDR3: CASSQGVGQGGNYGYTF
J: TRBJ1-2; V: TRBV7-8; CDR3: CASSWALGTDGYTF
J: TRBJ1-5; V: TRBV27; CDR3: CASSFDGGEGQPQHF
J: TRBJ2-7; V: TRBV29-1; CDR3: CSVEDASGRPYEQYF
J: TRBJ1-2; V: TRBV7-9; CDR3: CASSLGDGYTF
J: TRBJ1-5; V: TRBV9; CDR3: CATGEGNQPQHF
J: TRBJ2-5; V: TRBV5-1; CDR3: CASSLVASGSSTYQETQYF
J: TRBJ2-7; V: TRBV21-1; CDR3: CASRPQGNRGEQYF
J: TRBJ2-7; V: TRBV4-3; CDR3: CASSQSLAPAGPYEQYF
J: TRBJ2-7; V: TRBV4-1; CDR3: CASSQVGAAPYEQYF
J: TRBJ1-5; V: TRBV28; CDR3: CASLGEQGQPQHF
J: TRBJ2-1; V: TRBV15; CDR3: CATSRDHLGSDYYNEQFF
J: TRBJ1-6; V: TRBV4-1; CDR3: CASSQGVGGLDSPLHF
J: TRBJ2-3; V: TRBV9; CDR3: CASSDPQGADTQYF
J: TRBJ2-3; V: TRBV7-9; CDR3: CASSPRDRGTDTQYF
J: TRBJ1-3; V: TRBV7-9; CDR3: CASSPEAGGISGNTIYF
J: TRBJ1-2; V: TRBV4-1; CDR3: CASSQDMAGTANYGYTF
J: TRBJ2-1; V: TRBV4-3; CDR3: CASSQDRSSVIEQFF
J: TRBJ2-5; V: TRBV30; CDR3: CAWSVGAGGETQYF
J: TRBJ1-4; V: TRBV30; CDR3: CAWSSGQGDEKLFF
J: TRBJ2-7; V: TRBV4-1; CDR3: CASSRTLTYEQYF